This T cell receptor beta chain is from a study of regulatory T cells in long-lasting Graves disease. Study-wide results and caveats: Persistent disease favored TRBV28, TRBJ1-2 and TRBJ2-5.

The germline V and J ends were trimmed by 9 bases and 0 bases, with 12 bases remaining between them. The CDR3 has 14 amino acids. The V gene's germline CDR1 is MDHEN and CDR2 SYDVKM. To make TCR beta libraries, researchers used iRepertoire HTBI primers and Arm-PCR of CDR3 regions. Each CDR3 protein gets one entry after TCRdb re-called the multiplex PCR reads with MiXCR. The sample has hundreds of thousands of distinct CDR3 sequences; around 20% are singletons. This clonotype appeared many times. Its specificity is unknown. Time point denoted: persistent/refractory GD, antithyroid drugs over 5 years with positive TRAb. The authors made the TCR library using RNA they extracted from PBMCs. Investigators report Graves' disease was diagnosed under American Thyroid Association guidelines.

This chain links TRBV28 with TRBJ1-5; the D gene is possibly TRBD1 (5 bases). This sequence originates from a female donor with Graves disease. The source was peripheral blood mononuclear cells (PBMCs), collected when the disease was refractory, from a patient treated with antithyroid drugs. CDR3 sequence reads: CASTGTLSNQPQHF. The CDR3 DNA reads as TGTGCCAGTACCGGGACCCTTAGCAATCAGCCCCAGCATTTT.